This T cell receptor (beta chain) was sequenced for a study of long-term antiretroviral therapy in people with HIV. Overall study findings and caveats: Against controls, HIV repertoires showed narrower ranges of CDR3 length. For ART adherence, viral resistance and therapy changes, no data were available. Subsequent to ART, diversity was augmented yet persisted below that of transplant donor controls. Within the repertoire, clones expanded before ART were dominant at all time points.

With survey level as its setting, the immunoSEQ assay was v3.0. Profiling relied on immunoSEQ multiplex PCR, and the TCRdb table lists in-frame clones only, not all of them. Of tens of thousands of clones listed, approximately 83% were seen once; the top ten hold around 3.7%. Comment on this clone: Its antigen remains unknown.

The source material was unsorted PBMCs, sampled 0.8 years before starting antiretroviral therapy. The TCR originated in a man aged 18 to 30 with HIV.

This CDR3 reads CASSLEEGMGTQYF. As DNA, the CDR3 is TGTGCCAGCAGCTTAGAAGAGGGGATGGGTACGCAGTATTTT. This sequence joins TRBV7-8 and TRBJ2-3, with D perhaps matching TRBD1 or TRBD2 (5 bases each). CDR1 and CDR2 from the germline V gene are SGHVS and FQNEAQ. CDR3 size: 14 residues. The V end lost 1 base, the J end lost 8 bases, and 13 bases lay between the germline ends.